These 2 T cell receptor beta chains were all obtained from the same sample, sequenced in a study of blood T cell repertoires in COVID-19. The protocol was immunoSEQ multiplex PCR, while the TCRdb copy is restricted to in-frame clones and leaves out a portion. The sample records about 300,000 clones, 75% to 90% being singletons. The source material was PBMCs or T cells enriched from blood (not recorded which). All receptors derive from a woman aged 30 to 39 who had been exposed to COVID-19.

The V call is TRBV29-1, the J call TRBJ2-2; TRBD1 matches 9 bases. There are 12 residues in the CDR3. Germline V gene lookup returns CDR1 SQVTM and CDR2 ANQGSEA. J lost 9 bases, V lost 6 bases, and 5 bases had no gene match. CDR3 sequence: CSVHTGGRELFF. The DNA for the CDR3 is TGCAGCGTGCACACAGGGGGCCGGGAGCTGTTTTTT.

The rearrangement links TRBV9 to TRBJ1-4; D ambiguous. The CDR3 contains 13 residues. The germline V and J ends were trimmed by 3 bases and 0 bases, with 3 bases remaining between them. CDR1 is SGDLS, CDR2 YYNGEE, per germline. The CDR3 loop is CASSGATNEKLFF. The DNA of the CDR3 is TGTGCCAGCAGCGGCGCAACTAATGAAAAACTGTTTTTT.